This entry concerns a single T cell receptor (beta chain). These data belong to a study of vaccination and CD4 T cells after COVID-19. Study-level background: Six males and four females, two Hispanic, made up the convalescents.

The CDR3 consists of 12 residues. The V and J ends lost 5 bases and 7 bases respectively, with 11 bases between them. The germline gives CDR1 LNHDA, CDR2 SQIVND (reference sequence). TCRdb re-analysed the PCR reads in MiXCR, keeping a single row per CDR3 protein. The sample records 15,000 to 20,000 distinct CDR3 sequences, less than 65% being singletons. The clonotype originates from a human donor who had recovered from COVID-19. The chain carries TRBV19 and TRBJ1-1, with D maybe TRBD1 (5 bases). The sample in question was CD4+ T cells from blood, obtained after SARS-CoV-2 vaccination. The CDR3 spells CASSGIGGEAFF. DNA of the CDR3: TGTGCCAGTAGTGGAATCGGGGGTGAAGCTTTCTTT.